This T cell receptor (beta chain) was captured by sequencing in a study of blood T cell repertoires in COVID-19. Turning to the study itself: There were acute and convalescent COVID-19 samples, and they came from the United States, Italy and Spain. PBMCs, B-cell-depleted T cells, or T cells were the source of the cDNA or gDNA that made up the material.

As originally analysed: Amplification of reference gene primers was used by the study to estimate nucleated cell counts. Measured with immunoSEQ multiplex PCR; TCRdb has only the in-frame clones, and not every one. V and J calls and clone size are copied from that table; D and trimming were computed from the DNA. The table shows about 90,000 clones, with roughly four fifths occurring only once. This CDR3 is 14 amino acids long. Germline CDR1 SGHRS, CDR2 YFSETQ. V dropped 2 bases and J dropped 1 base, with 8 bases sitting between them. The chain has TRBV5-1 and TRBJ2-3; D unclear. The TCR comes from a human donor in a cohort sampled during active COVID-19. The sequenced sample consisted of peripheral blood. CDR3 bases: TGCGCCAGCAGCTTTGGGCGTGGCACAGATACGCAGTATTTT. The encoded protein is CASSFGRGTDTQYF. The full variable domain, rest sourced from reference TRBV5-1 and TRBJ2-3, is KAGVTQTPRYLIKTRGQQVTLSCSPISGHRSVSWYQQTPGQGLQFLFEYFSETQRNKGNFPGRFSGRQFSNSRSEMNVSTLELGDSALYLCASSFGRGTDTQYFGPGTRLTVL.